The source of this TCR beta chain is a study of beta chain features in type 1 diabetes. The germline V gene has CDR1 LGHNT and CDR2 FRNRAP. Between the trimmed V and J ends, which lost 7 bases and 8 bases, there was a span of 14 bases. The CDR3 is 12 residues long. This clone was counted only a few times. The antigen is undetermined. Study-level results: cDNA sequencing could over-represent cells with high TCR expression. When Type 1 diabetes patients were examined, their TCRB CDR3s proved moderately but significantly shorter in all four CD4+ subsets.

The isolated RNA, all of it, was reverse transcribed, so expressed TCRB transcripts were what got sequenced. TCRdb's table, derived via immunoSEQ multiplex PCR, lists solely in-frame clones and lacks some. The sample carries around 650,000 clones, roughly an eighth recorded once. Every donor had blood drawn once into heparin, around 100 mL on average. Sorted populations were all over 95% pure. The chain combines TRBV12-5 with TRBJ1-2, with D tentatively TRBD1 (5 bases). Material for sequencing was naive CD4+ T cells from blood. This receptor was obtained from a man aged 25-40 years with type 1 diabetes. The DNA of the CDR3 is TGTGCTAGTGCCCTGGGGGTTGGGGGCTACACCTTC. It translates to CASALGVGGYTF.